This T cell receptor beta chain is drawn from a study of OX40 agonist ivuxolimab in advanced cancers. Profiled with immunoSEQ multiplex PCR; TCRdb holds only in-frame clones, not every one. The data hold fewer than 65,000 clones, with 70% to 90% observed a single time. Germline-derived CDR1 and CDR2 are SGHTA and FQGTGA. The trim removed 5 bases at V and 8 bases at J, leaving 9 bases unmatched. The CDR3 loop spans 15 amino acids. This specimen consisted of CD4+ or CD8+ T cells sorted from blood, obtained in a trial of the OX40 agonist ivuxolimab. This chain uses TRBV7-3 with TRBJ2-1, with 10 bases that match TRBD2. The receptor was isolated from an adult with an advanced solid tumor such as melanoma, head and neck, liver or kidney cancer. The CDR3 DNA sequence: TGTGCCAGCAGCCCCCTTGCAGCGGGAGGGCATGAGCAGTTCTTC. Its translation: CASSPLAAGGHEQFF.